Below are 26 T cell receptor beta chains sequenced from a single sample in a study of early T cells in non-severe SARS-CoV-2 infection. MiXCR, run by TCRdb on the 5' RACE reads, gives a single entry per CDR3 protein. The sample has 65,000 to 80,000 distinct CDR3 sequences, about 11% seen once. Material: whole blood. These TCRs come from an adult who was a healthcare worker with PCR-confirmed SARS-CoV-2 infection or an uninfected control (not recorded which).

This clonotype was seen repeatedly, ten times or more. The rearrangement joins TRBV29-1 to TRBJ1-2; a possible D gene is TRBD1 (6 bases). Trimming cost V 6 bases and J 6 bases, with 14 bases left between them. CDR1 is SQVTM, CDR2 ANQGSEA, per germline. The CDR3 spans 12 residues. CDR3 DNA sequence: TGCAGCGTCCGACAGGAGAACCATGGCTACACCTTC. This gives the protein CSVRQENHGYTF.

This clonotype occurred many times. The gene calls are TRBV18 and TRBJ2-4; the D call may be TRBD1 or TRBD2 (5 bases each). The germline gives CDR1 KGHSH, CDR2 LQKENI. Trimming took 2 bases from V and 9 from J, leaving 17 bases between them. This CDR3 spans 15 amino acids. DNA for the CDR3: TGTGCCAGCTCACCATCCTCCAATCCGGGACCCATTCAGTACTTC. Its protein product is CASSPSSNPGPIQYF.

This clonotype occurred many times. The genes are TRBV4-1 and TRBJ2-6; 9 nucleotides align to TRBD1. Trimming at V came to 6 bases and at J to 0 bases, leaving 6 bases not matched to a gene. The CDR3 spans 17 residues. Germline CDR1 MGHRA, CDR2 YSYEKL. The CDR3 protein is CASRDRGKTSGANVLTF. CDR3 in DNA: TGCGCCAGCAGGGACAGGGGCAAGACCTCTGGGGCCAACGTCCTGACTTTC.

There are a few counts of this clonotype. The chain recombines TRBV20-1 with TRBJ2-7; D assignment may be TRBD1 or TRBD2 (5 bases each). CDR1 is DFQATT, CDR2 SNEGSKA, per germline (reference sequence). V lost 2 bases to trimming and J lost 7 bases, with 15 bases between them. CDR3 length: 13 residues. The CDR3 bases are TGCAGTGCTAGACCTTGGGGACGCCGGGAGCAGTACTTC. Amino acids: CSARPWGRREQYF.

There are many counts of this clonotype. This sequence joins TRBV6-6 and TRBJ1-6; D might be TRBD1 (6 bases). The V gene's germline CDR1 is MNHNY and CDR2 SVGAGI (reference sequence). The CDR3 spans 13 residues. Trimming pared 8 bases from V and 8 bases from J, leaving 13 bases between. CDR3 region: CASRVGGDSPLHF. The CDR3 bases are TGTGCCAGCCGGGTGGGGGGCGATTCACCCCTCCACTTT.

This clonotype came up a few times. The chain uses TRBV5-5 and TRBJ1-6; no firm D call. The ends were cut back, 2 bases at V and 3 bases at J, with 9 bases in the middle. Germline CDR1 reads SGHKS; CDR2 reads YYEKEE (reference sequence). The CDR3 extends over 15 amino acids. This chain's CDR3 is CASSFTADYNSPLHF. CDR3 sequence (DNA): TGTGCCAGCAGCTTTACGGCCGACTATAATTCACCCCTCCACTTT. Full variable domain (outside the CDR3, taken from reference TRBV5-5 and TRBJ1-6): DAGVTQSPTHLIKTRGQQVTLRCSPISGHKSVSWYQQVLGQGPQFIFQYYEKEERGRGNFPDRFSARQFPNYSSELNVNALLLGDSALYLCASSFTADYNSPLHFGNGTRLTVT.

The chain recombines TRBV18 with TRBJ1-6, with a weak D call TRBD1 (6 bases). The CDR3 consists of 14 residues. V gave up 6 bases and J gave up 11 bases, with 17 bases separating them. Per the germline V gene, CDR1 is KGHSH and CDR2 is LQKENI. CDR3 region: CASSSGHQVTPLHF. DNA of the CDR3: TGTGCCAGCTCGTCGGGACACCAAGTGACACCCCTCCACTTT.

The gene calls are TRBV20-1 and TRBJ2-1, with no clear D. Trimming removed 1 base at V and 0 bases at J, with 7 bases between. The germline V gene encodes CDR1 DFQATT and CDR2 SNEGSKA (reference sequence). The CDR3 is 14 residues long. Here the CDR3 DNA reads TGCAGTGCTAGAGTGGCGAGCTCCTACAATGAGCAGTTCTTC. Its protein product is CSARVASSYNEQFF.

This clonotype was observed a few times. Here the CDR3 reads CASSQKGGNTEAFF. DNA for the CDR3: TGTGCCAGCAGCCAGAAGGGGGGGAACACTGAAGCTTTCTTT. The chain has TRBV6-1 and TRBJ1-1; D is perhaps TRBD1 (6 bases). The CDR3 is 14 amino acids. In germline, CDR1 is MNHNS, CDR2 SASEGT. Trimming took off 6 bases at V and 1 base at J, with 12 bases between the two ends.

The J gene is TRBJ1-5, the V gene TRBV20-1; D is ambiguous. V gave up 0 bases and J gave up 1 base, with 13 bases separating them. The CDR3 covers 16 residues. Germline CDR1 reads DFQATT; CDR2 reads SNEGSKA (reference sequence). The CDR3 region is CSARDWRLISNQPQHF. CDR3 in DNA: TGCAGTGCTAGAGATTGGAGACTCATCAGCAATCAGCCCCAGCATTTT.

This clonotype has at least ten counts. The V gene is TRBV9, the J gene TRBJ2-2; 8 positions agree with TRBD2. Germline assignment: CDR1 SGDLS and CDR2 YYNGEE. The J segment lost 1 base and the V segment lost 3 bases, leaving 14 bases of the junction unmatched. The CDR3 is made up of 19 amino acids. CDR3 residues: CASSALLGGRGENTGELFF. The CDR3 DNA reads TGTGCCAGCAGCGCCCTTCTTGGGGGGCGGGGGGAGAACACCGGGGAGCTGTTTTTT.

This clonotype has a count of ten or more. The chain uses TRBV7-9 and TRBJ2-2, with D hard to call. This CDR3 comprises 14 residues. Trimming took 4 bases from V and 1 from J, leaving 7 bases between them. In germline, CDR1 is SEHNR, CDR2 FQNEAQ (reference sequence). CDR3 protein: CASSSRRNTGELFF. The CDR3 DNA sequence: TGTGCCAGCAGCTCAAGACGGAACACCGGGGAGCTGTTTTTT.

This rearrangement joins TRBV20-1 to TRBJ2-7; D is unclear. V was shortened by 2 bases and J by 6 bases, with 11 bases between the two germline ends. The CDR3 contains 12 residues. Germline values: CDR1 DFQATT, CDR2 SNEGSKA (reference sequence). CDR3 loop: CSARPGIREQYF. In DNA form, the CDR3 reads TGCAGTGCTAGACCAGGTATCCGCGAGCAGTACTTC.

This clonotype was recorded at least ten times. The V and J genes are TRBV6-4 and TRBJ1-5, with TRBD1 identical over 10 bases. Germline loops: CDR1 MRHNA, CDR2 SNTAGT. The CDR3 contains 13 residues. V lost 6 bases, J lost 7 bases, and 3 bases stayed unmatched. The CDR3 sequence: CASSRDRGQPQHF. In DNA form, the CDR3 reads TGTGCCAGCAGCCGGGACAGGGGACAGCCCCAGCATTTT.

This clonotype came up a few times. The rearrangement joins TRBV27 to TRBJ2-1, with D possibly being TRBD2 (7 bases). From germline, CDR1 is MNHEY and CDR2 SMNVEV (reference sequence). CDR3 length: 15 residues. V dropped 1 base and J dropped 8 bases, with 15 bases sitting between them. CDR3 residues: CASSLYLGGGHEQFF. The DNA of the CDR3 is TGTGCCAGCAGTTTATACCTAGGGGGAGGGCATGAGCAGTTCTTC.

This rearrangement joins TRBV12-3 or TRBV12-4 to TRBJ2-7; 7 bases line up with TRBD1. CDR3 length: 14 residues. The J segment lost 3 bases and the V segment lost 5 bases, leaving 7 bases of the junction unmatched. As DNA, the CDR3 is TGTGCCAGCAGTCCTCGACAGGGACGCTACGAGCAGTACTTC. It encodes CASSPRQGRYEQYF.

The gene calls are TRBV12-3 or TRBV12-4 and TRBJ2-4; D may be TRBD2 (6 bases). V was shortened by 3 bases and J by 3 bases, with 21 bases between the two germline ends. The CDR3 sequence is 18 residues long. CDR3 nucleotide sequence: TGTGCCAGCAGTTTGCCAGGGAGGAAGGGGATAGGCAAAAACATTCAGTACTTC. The encoded protein is CASSLPGRKGIGKNIQYF.

This clonotype was detected only a few times. V and J are TRBV5-4 and TRBJ1-2; D perhaps matches TRBD1 (6 bases). The germline V gene encodes CDR1 SGHNT and CDR2 YYREEE (reference sequence). This CDR3 region has 15 residues. The V end lost 4 bases, the J end lost 6 bases, and 19 bases lay between the germline ends. The CDR3 protein is CASSTVRGASNGYTF. CDR3 in DNA: TGTGCCAGCAGCACGGTCAGGGGCGCGTCGAATGGCTACACCTTC.

The chain uses TRBV29-1 and TRBJ1-1; D gene unclear. Trimming stripped 4 bases from V and 4 bases from J, with 7 bases between. CDR3 length: 11 amino acids. Germline CDR1 is SQVTM and CDR2 is ANQGSEA. CDR3 sequence (DNA): TGCAGCGTTGGGGCAGCCACTGAAGCTTTCTTT. Residues: CSVGAATEAFF.

In its sample, this clonotype was seen many times. V gene TRBV7-9 combines with J gene TRBJ2-3; 10 nucleotides agree with TRBD1. Germline trimming cut 6 bases from V and 3 bases from J; bases unmatched to any gene: 6. Germline CDR1 SEHNR, CDR2 FQNEAQ (reference sequence). This CDR3 spans 15 amino acids. The CDR3 loop is CASSEDRGRTDTQYF. In DNA form, the CDR3 reads TGTGCCAGCAGTGAAGACAGGGGGCGGACAGATACGCAGTATTTT.

This clonotype was counted a few times. J is TRBJ2-2 and V is TRBV6-1; 9 bases are shared with TRBD2. Germline V CDR1 and CDR2: MNHNS, SASEGT. Trimming removed 6 bases from V and 7 bases from J; junction bases left unmatched: 15. The CDR3 has 17 residues. The CDR3 region has the DNA TGTGCCAGCAGAGCCCTTCGGGCGGGGGGGCAAGGCGGGGAGCTGTTTTTT. This codes for CASRALRAGGQGGELFF.

This rearrangement joins TRBV11-2 to TRBJ1-1, with 9 bases fitting TRBD1. Trimming removed 0 bases from V and 4 bases from J; junction bases left unmatched: 12. The germline V gene has CDR1 SGHAT and CDR2 FQNNGV. The CDR3 sequence is 18 residues long. The CDR3 loop reads CASSLELRTGVIRTEAFF. The CDR3 DNA reads as TGTGCCAGCAGCTTAGAGCTTCGGACAGGGGTAATCCGCACTGAAGCTTTCTTT. Full variable domain (outside the CDR3, taken from reference TRBV11-2 and TRBJ1-1): EAGVAQSPRYKIIEKRQSVAFWCNPISGHATLYWYQQILGQGPKLLIQFQNNGVVDDSQLPKDRFSAERLKGVDSTLKIQPAKLEDSAVYLCASSLELRTGVIRTEAFFGQGTRLTVV.

The chain uses TRBV10-3 and TRBJ1-6; possible D gene TRBD1, 6 bases. CDR3 length equals 13 residues. Germline CDR1 ENHRY, CDR2 SYGVKD. The germline V and J ends were trimmed by 6 bases and 10 bases, with 13 bases remaining between them. CDR3 in DNA: TGTGCCATCAGAAACAGGGATGGCTCACCCCTCCACTTT. Translated, it gives CAIRNRDGSPLHF.

This clonotype was picked up many times. The V and J genes are TRBV4-2 and TRBJ2-2, with TRBD1 matching over 12 bases. CDR3 length: 16 residues. CDR1 and CDR2 (germline): LGHNA, YNFKEQ. V was pared by 4 bases and J by 7 bases, with 7 bases of the junction left unmatched. The CDR3, as DNA: TGTGCCAGCAGCCCACAAGGGACAGGGGGCGACGGGGAGCTGTTTTTT. As protein: CASSPQGTGGDGELFF.

The rearrangement uses TRBV28 and TRBJ1-6; D is unclear. The V and J ends lost 5 bases and 14 bases respectively, with 10 bases between them. Germline values: CDR1 MDHEN, CDR2 SYDVKM. The CDR3 contains 11 residues. CDR3 nucleotide sequence: TGTGCCAGCAGTACCACAGCCACCCTCCACTTT. It translates to CASSTTATLHF.

This clonotype was detected many times. The rearrangement links TRBV5-1 to TRBJ1-6; TRBD1 might be the D (5 bases). The CDR3 covers 14 residues. Looked up from germline, CDR1 is SGHRS and CDR2 is YFSETQ. V gave up 1 base and J gave up 7 bases, with 9 bases separating them. Here the CDR3 reads CASSLQGGNSPLHF. DNA of the CDR3: TGCGCCAGCAGCTTGCAGGGAGGCAATTCACCCCTCCACTTT. The whole variable domain, remainder taken from reference TRBV5-1 and TRBJ1-6, is KAGVTQTPRYLIKTRGQQVTLSCSPISGHRSVSWYQQTPGQGLQFLFEYFSETQRNKGNFPGRFSGRQFSNSRSEMNVSTLELGDSALYLCASSLQGGNSPLHFGNGTRLTVT.